The entry that follows covers one T cell receptor (beta chain) sequence. This receptor's antigen is unknown. No base qualities exist here, and no much larger clone lies one base off it. Genomic DNA was isolated from the sorted cells so that the TCRbeta CDR3 region could be sequenced. The immunoSEQ Assay was used to sequence the TCRbeta CDR3 regions. TCRdb re-hosts the immuneACCESS table, in-frame sequences only. Its copies lack some clones; in the studies checked, an unresolved V gene accounts for under half of them, and the cause for the rest is not known. Here the sample has some 95,000 clones; around 88% occur a single time. Clones ranked in the top ten supply 0.5% to 0.55% of the sample. V is clipped by 7 bases and J by 2 bases, and the sequence between their germline boundaries is 11 bases long. Inclusive of the bounding cysteine and phenylalanine, the CDR3 is 13 residues long. The retained sequence is limited to the CDR3, 39 bases, with the frame set at the first base. From the germline V gene, CDR1 is MNHEY and CDR2 is SVGAGI.

The trial excluded patients who had a history of autoimmune disease or who were on systemic immunosuppression. Peripheral blood for TCR sequencing was drawn from every dose cohort at baseline, at cycle 4 day 1 and at cycle 7 day 1. The samples were drawn from a first-in-human, open-label, multicenter phase I dose-escalation trial of ivuxolimab. The trial enrolled adults with locally advanced or metastatic head and neck squamous cell, hepatocellular, melanoma or renal cell carcinoma. Before TCR sequencing, CD4+ T cells and CD8+ T cells from peripheral blood were sorted into separate populations. The data were taken from a study of OX40 agonist ivuxolimab in advanced cancers. About the study as a whole: The costimulatory receptor OX40 (CD134) was targeted by ivuxolimab, a fully human IgG2 agonistic monoclonal antibody. Intravenous ivuxolimab was administered to patients every 2 weeks at six dose levels: 0.01, 0.1, 0.3, 1.5, 3 and 10 mg/kg. Partial responses occurred in three dose-escalation patients, of whom one had hepatocellular carcinoma and two had cutaneous melanoma. The purpose of peripheral TCRbeta sequencing was to test whether ivuxolimab changed TCR sequence diversity and led to clonal T-cell expansion. Patients were allowed to have had prior anti-PD-1, anti-PD-L1 or anti-CTLA-4 therapy, and 30% to 40% of the dose-escalation patients had previously received checkpoint inhibitors. In the dose-escalation cohort, 65% to 90% of patients were male, and the mean age was approximately 64 years, with a range of about 23 to 85. The paper reports the monotherapy dose-escalation portion (N of about 47 patients) of the phase I ivuxolimab trial. Among the roughly 52 dose-escalation patients, some 20 had hepatocellular carcinoma, roughly 15 melanoma, 9 renal cell carcinoma and 9 head and neck cancer.

What the study reported, not specific to this receptor: In the 0.1-3.0 mg/kg groups, partial responders had among the lowest normalized peripheral clonal expansion, particularly in CD8+ T cells. Low levels of normalized T-cell clonal expansion were also seen in some patients who did not respond. After ivuxolimab, more expanded clones were found on average in CD8+ T cells than in CD4+ T cells. Clonal expansion of both CD4+ and CD8+ blood T cells was observed from baseline to week 6 at doses 0.1 to 3.0 mg/kg. The antigen specificity of the clonally expanded peripheral T cells was not determined.

The material sequenced was CD4+ or CD8+ T cells sorted from blood, taken in a trial of the OX40 agonist ivuxolimab. The chain couples TRBV6-5 to TRBJ1-2; confidence is insufficient to name the D gene. The source of this sequence is an adult with an advanced solid tumor such as melanoma, head and neck, liver or kidney cancer. The DNA is TGTGCCAGCACCCCGGGCCCGAACTATGGCTACACCTTC. Its amino acids are CASTPGPNYGYTF.